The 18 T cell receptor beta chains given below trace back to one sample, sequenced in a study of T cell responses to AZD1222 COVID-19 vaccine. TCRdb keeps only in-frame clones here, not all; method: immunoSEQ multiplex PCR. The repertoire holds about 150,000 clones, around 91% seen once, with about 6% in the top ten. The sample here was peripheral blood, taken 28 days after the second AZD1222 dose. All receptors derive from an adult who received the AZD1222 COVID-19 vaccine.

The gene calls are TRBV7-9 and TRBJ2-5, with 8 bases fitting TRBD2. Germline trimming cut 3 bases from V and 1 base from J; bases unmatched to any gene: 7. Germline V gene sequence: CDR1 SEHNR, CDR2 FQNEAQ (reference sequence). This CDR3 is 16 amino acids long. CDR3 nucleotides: TGTGCCAGCAGCTTCTCCAGCGGGGGAACCCAAGAGACCCAGTACTTC. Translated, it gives CASSFSSGGTQETQYF.

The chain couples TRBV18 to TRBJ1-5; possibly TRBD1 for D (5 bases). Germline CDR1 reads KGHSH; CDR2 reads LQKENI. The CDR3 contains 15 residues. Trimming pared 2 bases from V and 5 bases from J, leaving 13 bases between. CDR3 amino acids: CASSPSTGNYQPQHF. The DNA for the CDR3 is TGTGCCAGCTCACCAAGTACAGGAAACTATCAGCCCCAGCATTTT.

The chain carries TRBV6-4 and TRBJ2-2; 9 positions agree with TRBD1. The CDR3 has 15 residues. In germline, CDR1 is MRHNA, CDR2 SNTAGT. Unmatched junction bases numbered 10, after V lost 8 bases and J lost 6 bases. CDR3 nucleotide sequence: TGTGCCAGCGGATCCGGGACAGGGATATCCGGGGAGCTGTTTTTT. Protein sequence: CASGSGTGISGELFF.

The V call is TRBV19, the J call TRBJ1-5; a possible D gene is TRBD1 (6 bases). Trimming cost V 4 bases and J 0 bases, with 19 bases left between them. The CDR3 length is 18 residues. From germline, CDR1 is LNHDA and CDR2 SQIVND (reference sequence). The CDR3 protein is CASSTVQGRSTSNQPQHF. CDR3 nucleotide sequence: TGTGCCAGTAGTACCGTACAGGGTCGGTCGACTAGCAATCAGCCCCAGCATTTT. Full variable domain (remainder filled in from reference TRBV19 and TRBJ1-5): DGGITQSPKYLFRKEGQNVTLSCEQNLNHDAMYWYRQDPGQGLRLIYYSQIVNDFQKGDIAEGYSVSREKKESFPLTVTSAQKNPTAFYLCASSTVQGRSTSNQPQHFGDGTRLSIL.

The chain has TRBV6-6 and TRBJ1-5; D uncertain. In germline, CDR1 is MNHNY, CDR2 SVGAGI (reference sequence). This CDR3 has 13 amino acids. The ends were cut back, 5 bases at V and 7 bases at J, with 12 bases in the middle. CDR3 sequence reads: CASSPDKGQPQHF. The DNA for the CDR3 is TGTGCCAGCAGTCCTGATAAGGGACAGCCCCAGCATTTT.

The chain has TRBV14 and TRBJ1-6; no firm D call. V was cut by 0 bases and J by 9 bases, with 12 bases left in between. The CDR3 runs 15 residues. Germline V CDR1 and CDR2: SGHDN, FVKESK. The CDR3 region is CASSQDGRERSPLHF. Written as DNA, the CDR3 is TGTGCCAGCAGCCAAGACGGGAGGGAACGTTCACCCCTCCACTTT.

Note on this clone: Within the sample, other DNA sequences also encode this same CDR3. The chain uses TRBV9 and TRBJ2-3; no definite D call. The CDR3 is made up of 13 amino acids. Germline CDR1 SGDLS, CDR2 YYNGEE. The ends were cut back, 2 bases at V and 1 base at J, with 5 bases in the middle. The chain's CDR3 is CASSVPGTDTQYF. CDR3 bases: TGTGCCAGCAGCGTTCCGGGCACAGATACGCAGTATTTT.

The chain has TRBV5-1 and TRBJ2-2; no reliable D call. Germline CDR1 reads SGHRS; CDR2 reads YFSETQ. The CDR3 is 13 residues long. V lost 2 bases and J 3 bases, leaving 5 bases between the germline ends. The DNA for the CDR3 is TGCGCCAGCAGCTTCCCGGACACCGGGGAGCTGTTTTTT. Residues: CASSFPDTGELFF. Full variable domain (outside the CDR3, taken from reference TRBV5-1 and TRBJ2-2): KAGVTQTPRYLIKTRGQQVTLSCSPISGHRSVSWYQQTPGQGLQFLFEYFSETQRNKGNFPGRFSGRQFSNSRSEMNVSTLELGDSALYLCASSFPDTGELFFGEGSRLTVL.

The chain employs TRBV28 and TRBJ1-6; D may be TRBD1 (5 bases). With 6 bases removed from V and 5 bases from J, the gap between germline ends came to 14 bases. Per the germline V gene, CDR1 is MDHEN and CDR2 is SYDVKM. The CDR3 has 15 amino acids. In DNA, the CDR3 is TGTGCCAGCAGGGGGTCGGGGGGGGATAATTCACCCCTCCACTTT. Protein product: CASRGSGGDNSPLHF. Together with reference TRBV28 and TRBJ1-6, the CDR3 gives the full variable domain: DVKVTQSSRYLVKRTGEKVFLECVQDMDHENMFWYRQDPGLGLRLIYFSYDVKMKEKGDIPEGYSVSREKKERFSLILESASTNQTSMYLCASRGSGGDNSPLHFGNGTRLTVT.

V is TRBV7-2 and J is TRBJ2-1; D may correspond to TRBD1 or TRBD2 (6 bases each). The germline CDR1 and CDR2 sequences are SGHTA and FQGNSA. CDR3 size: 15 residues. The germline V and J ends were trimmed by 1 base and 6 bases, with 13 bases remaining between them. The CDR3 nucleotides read TGTGCCAGCAGCTTAGTCGGGGGCGCAGGCAATGAGCAGTTCTTC. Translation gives CASSLVGGAGNEQFF.

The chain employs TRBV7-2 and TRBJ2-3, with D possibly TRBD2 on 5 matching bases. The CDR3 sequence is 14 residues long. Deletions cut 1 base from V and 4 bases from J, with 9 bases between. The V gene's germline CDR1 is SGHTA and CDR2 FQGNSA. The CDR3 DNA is TGTGCCAGCAGCTTAGGGAGTAGCGCAGATACGCAGTATTTT. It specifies CASSLGSSADTQYF.

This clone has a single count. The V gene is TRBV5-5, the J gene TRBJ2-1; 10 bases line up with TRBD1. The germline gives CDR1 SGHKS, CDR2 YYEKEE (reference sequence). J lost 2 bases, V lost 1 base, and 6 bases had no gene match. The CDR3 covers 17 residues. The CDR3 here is CASSLWTGTGAYNEQFF. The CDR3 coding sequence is TGTGCCAGCAGCTTGTGGACCGGGACAGGGGCCTACAATGAGCAGTTCTTC.

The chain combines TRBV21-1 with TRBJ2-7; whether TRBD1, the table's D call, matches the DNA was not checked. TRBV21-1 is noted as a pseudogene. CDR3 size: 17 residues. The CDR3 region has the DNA TGTGCCAGCAGCAAACCAACAGGGTCTCTTCCCCTTCACGAGCAGTACTTC. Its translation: CASSKPTGSLPLHEQYF.

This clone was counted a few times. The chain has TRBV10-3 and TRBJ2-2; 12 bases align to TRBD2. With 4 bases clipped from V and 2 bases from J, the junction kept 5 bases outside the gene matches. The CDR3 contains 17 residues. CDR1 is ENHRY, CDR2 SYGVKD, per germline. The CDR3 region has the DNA TGTGCCATCAGTGGTCTAGCGGGGGGGCTAAACACCGGGGAGCTGTTTTTT. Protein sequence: CAISGLAGGLNTGELFF.

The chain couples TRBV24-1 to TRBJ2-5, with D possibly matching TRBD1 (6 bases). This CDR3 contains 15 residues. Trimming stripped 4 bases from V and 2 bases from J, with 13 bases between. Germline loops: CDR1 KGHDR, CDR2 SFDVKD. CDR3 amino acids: CATSEGGGRQETQYF. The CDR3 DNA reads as TGTGCCACCAGTGAGGGTGGGGGCCGGCAAGAGACCCAGTACTTC.

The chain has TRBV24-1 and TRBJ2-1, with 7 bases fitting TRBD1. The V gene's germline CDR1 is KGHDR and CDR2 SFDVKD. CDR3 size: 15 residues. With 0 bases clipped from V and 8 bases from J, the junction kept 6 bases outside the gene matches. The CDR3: CATSDLTGVRDEQFF. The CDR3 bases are TGTGCCACCAGTGATTTGACAGGGGTTAGAGATGAGCAGTTCTTC.

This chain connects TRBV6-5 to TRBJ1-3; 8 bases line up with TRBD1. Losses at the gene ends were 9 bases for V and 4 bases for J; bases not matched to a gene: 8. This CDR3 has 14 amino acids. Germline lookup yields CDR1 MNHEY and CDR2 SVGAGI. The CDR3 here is CASYLTGDGNTIYF. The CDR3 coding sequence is TGTGCCAGTTACTTGACAGGGGACGGAAACACCATATATTTT.

The CDR3: CASSLIRDRGFEKLFF. CDR3 in DNA: TGTGCCAGCAGCTTAATCCGGGACAGGGGGTTTGAAAAACTGTTTTTT. V and J are TRBV5-5 and TRBJ1-4, with 11 bases that match TRBD1. The CDR3 has 16 residues. The trim removed 2 bases at V and 7 bases at J, leaving 7 bases unmatched. Looked up from germline, CDR1 is SGHKS and CDR2 is YYEKEE (reference sequence).